This T cell receptor (beta chain) stems from a study of blood T cell repertoires in COVID-19. Study-level information: Material from acute and convalescent COVID-19 was sourced from the United States, Italy and Spain.

The germline gives CDR1 MNHEY, CDR2 SMNVEV (reference sequence). The CDR3 has 15 amino acids. Trimming took 0 bases from V and 10 from J, leaving 13 bases between them. Those enrolled, adults aged roughly 18 to 90 years, came from about two dozen US areas. Participants had their cohort set by participant-reported clinical history. Recovered status applied to Cohort 3 donors who had two consecutive negative PCRs. It also applied to those with clearance or with symptom resolution. The repertoire was sequenced with immunoSEQ multiplex PCR; TCRdb's copy has only in-frame clones and lacks some. The data contain about 190,000 clones, approximately 84% of them singletons.

This receptor was identified in a woman aged 25 to 39 who had recovered from COVID-19. The chain employs TRBV27 and TRBJ1-6, with D possibly TRBD1 on 5 matching bases. Sequencing used PBMCs or T cells enriched from blood (not recorded which). As DNA, the CDR3 is TGTGCCAGCAGTTTATCGTTTGGGGCCGGGTCACCCCTCCACTTT. Translating it yields CASSLSFGAGSPLHF.